The 20 T cell receptor beta chains presented below share a single source sample, sequenced in a study of T cells in Graves' hyperthyroidism and ophthalmopathy (dated by TCRdb to the late 2010s). Library construction relied on multiplex PCR. Sequencing instrument: Illumina HiSeq 2000. TCR beta CDR3 regions were amplified from RNA transcripts. The first round of RT-PCR for the TCR CDR3 was performed with the HTBI primer set and the Qiagen OneStep RT-PCR kit. Clones were called with MiXCR by TCRdb after fastp trimmed the public reads at Q25, and only in-frame beta chains were retained. Every distinct CDR3 protein forms one entry, paired with its most common genes and DNA. The sample table shows 750,000 to 900,000 distinct CDR3 sequences, and roughly 37% are seen once. The ten most abundant clones make up around 10% of the sample. Material: blood. The source of these receptors is a young man with Graves' hyperthyroidism.

The chain joins TRBV7-9 to TRBJ1-2; D may be TRBD1 (6 bases). V dropped 8 bases and J dropped 2 bases, with 15 bases sitting between them. This CDR3 has 14 amino acids. Germline V gene data show CDR1 as SEHNR and CDR2 as FQNEAQ (reference sequence). CDR3 DNA: TGTGCCAGCGATAGCGGCAGGGGAAACTATGGCTACACCTTC. The encoded protein is CASDSGRGNYGYTF. The full variable domain, completed using reference TRBV7-9 and TRBJ1-2, is DTGVSQNPRHKITKRGQNVTFRCDPISEHNRLYWYRQTLGQGPEFLTYFQNEAQLEKSRLLSDRFSAERPKGSFSTLEIQRTEQGDSAMYLCASDSGRGNYGYTFGSGTRLTVV.

This clonotype was observed many times. The rearrangement links TRBV10-3 to TRBJ1-2, with no clear D. CDR1 is ENHRY and CDR2 is SYGVKD in the germline V gene. Trimming cost V 6 bases and J 2 bases, with 10 bases left between them. The CDR3 runs 13 residues. The CDR3 region is CAIRLAVNYGYTF. As DNA, the CDR3 is TGTGCCATCAGGTTGGCAGTAAACTATGGCTACACCTTC.

On this clonotype itself: Just one base apart from a much larger clone, this may be a read error. Lacking the conserved final phenylalanine or tryptophan, this CDR3 likely reflects a read error. The V gene is TRBV2, the J gene TRBJ2-7; 9 nucleotides agree with TRBD1. Trimming took 3 bases from V and 3 from J; bases not matched to a gene: 6. CDR1 SNHLY and CDR2 FYNNEI come from the germline V gene. This CDR3 region has 15 residues. The CDR3 is CASSETGQGFYEQYL. Written as DNA, the CDR3 is TGTGCCAGCAGTGAGACAGGACAGGGGTTCTACGAGCAGTACCTC.

Ten or more counts support this clonotype. J is TRBJ2-7 and V is TRBV29-1, with no clear D. Trimming removed 6 bases at V and 3 bases at J, with 9 bases between. In germline, CDR1 is SQVTM, CDR2 ANQGSEA. The CDR3 contains 11 residues. This CDR3 reads CSVFDGYEQYF. As DNA, the CDR3 is TGCAGCGTCTTTGATGGCTACGAGCAGTACTTC.

This clonotype showed up just a few times. The chain employs TRBV5-6 and TRBJ1-1; D possibly corresponds to TRBD1 (6 bases). Trimming removed 1 base at V and 4 bases at J, with 14 bases between. Germline-derived CDR1 and CDR2 are SGHDT and YYEEEE. This CDR3 comprises 15 residues. CDR3 in DNA: TGTGCCAGCAGCTTGACAGGGCAAAGGAGCACTGAAGCTTTCTTT. Residues: CASSLTGQRSTEAFF.

This clonotype has only a few counts. The genes are TRBV7-6 and TRBJ2-6; D might be TRBD1 (7 bases). CDR3 length: 19 amino acids. CDR1 and CDR2 (germline): SGHVS, FNYEAQ. Between the trimmed V and J ends, which lost 5 bases and 2 bases, there was a span of 22 bases. The CDR3 sequence: CASSQAPLRGVAGANVLTF. CDR3 nucleotide sequence: TGTGCCAGCAGCCAAGCCCCTCTCAGGGGGGTGGCTGGGGCCAACGTCCTGACTTTC.

The chain couples TRBV7-9 to TRBJ1-5; 7 bases map to TRBD1. J gave up 11 bases and V 6 bases, and 10 bases lay outside the gene matches. CDR3 length: 13 residues. CDR1 SEHNR and CDR2 FQNEAQ come from the germline V gene (reference sequence). The CDR3 reads CASRWTGQKTQHF. In DNA, the CDR3 is TGTGCCAGCAGGTGGACAGGCCAAAAGACCCAGCATTTT.

Written as DNA, the CDR3 is TGTGCTGTTGGACAGGGTACTTACGAGCAGTACTTC. The encoded protein is CAVGQGTYEQYF. V is TRBV7-9 and J is TRBJ2-7, with TRBD1 matching over 8 bases. CDR3 length: 12 residues. Germline-derived CDR1 and CDR2 are SEHNR and FQNEAQ (reference sequence).

Turning to this clonotype: A read error may be the cause here, since a much bigger clone is one base away. The chain combines TRBV2 with TRBJ2-7; either TRBD1 or TRBD2 may fit D (5 bases each). This CDR3 region has 14 residues. CDR1 is SNHLY and CDR2 is FYNNEI in the germline V gene. CDR3 loop: CVTSTGTTSYEQYF. CDR3 DNA sequence: TGTGTCACCTCGACCGGGACCACCTCCTACGAGCAGTACTTC.

The chain carries TRBV11-2 and TRBJ2-6; tentative D call: TRBD1 (6 bases). V was cut by 4 bases and J by 0 bases, with 13 bases left in between. Germline lookup yields CDR1 SGHAT and CDR2 FQNNGV. The CDR3 extends over 17 amino acids. The CDR3 spells CASSSKGHNSGANVLTF. The CDR3 DNA reads TGTGCCAGCAGCTCAAAGGGACACAACTCTGGGGCCAACGTCCTGACTTTC.

This clonotype was detected a few times. This chain uses TRBV6-5 with TRBJ1-1; D gene ambiguous. Looked up from germline, CDR1 is MNHEY and CDR2 is SVGAGI. This CDR3 has 12 residues. V shed 9 bases and J shed 3 bases, with 11 bases lying between them. The CDR3 spells CARGGRYTEAFF. CDR3 DNA: TGTGCCAGGGGTGGCCGATACACTGAAGCTTTCTTT.

The genes are TRBV7-4 and TRBJ2-3; D not resolved. There are 13 residues in the CDR3. Germline V gene sequence: CDR1 SGHVT, CDR2 SQSDAQ. V was trimmed by 5 bases and J by 5 bases, leaving 11 bases between them. The CDR3 nucleotides read TGTGCCAGCAGCCCGACGGCAGGAGATACGCAGTATTTT. Translating gives CASSPTAGDTQYF.

The chain is built from TRBV20-1 and TRBJ2-6; tentative D call: TRBD1 (5 bases). Trimming stripped 6 bases from V and 4 bases from J, with 10 bases between. Germline V gene data show CDR1 as DFQATT and CDR2 as SNEGSKA (reference sequence). This CDR3 region has 13 residues. CDR3 region: CSAERTGANVLTF. The CDR3 DNA follows: TGCAGTGCCGAGAGGACAGGGGCCAACGTCCTGACTTTC.

The gene calls are TRBV6-6 and TRBJ1-1; D is undetermined. V was trimmed by 6 bases and J by 6 bases, leaving 11 bases between them. Looked up from germline, CDR1 is MNHNY and CDR2 is SVGAGI (reference sequence). CDR3 length: 12 residues. CDR3 loop: CASSPSIPEAFF. The CDR3 DNA reads as TGTGCCAGCAGCCCGTCGATCCCTGAAGCTTTCTTT.

V is TRBV20-1 and J is TRBJ2-3; D is unclear. Germline V CDR1 and CDR2: DFQATT, SNEGSKA (reference sequence). This CDR3 region has 16 residues. Trimming removed 0 bases from V and 2 bases from J, with 15 bases in between. The CDR3 spells CSARDRGPHLTDTQYF. The CDR3 region has the DNA TGCAGTGCTAGAGATAGAGGTCCGCATCTCACAGATACGCAGTATTTT.

Note on this clonotype: Germline and junction disagree at one end, which may indicate a read error. The rearrangement uses TRBV20-1 and TRBJ2-2, with D maybe TRBD2 (5 bases). CDR3 length equals 11 residues. The V gene's germline CDR1 is DFQATT and CDR2 SNEGSKA (reference sequence). Here the CDR3 reads CSVPDTGELSF. The CDR3 DNA is TGCAGTGTACCAGACACCGGGGAGCTGTCTTTT.

Of note for this clonotype: A much more abundant neighbour one base away suggests this may be a read error. The chain is built from TRBV20-1 and TRBJ1-5; TRBD1 matches at 10 bases. The V segment lost 5 bases and the J segment 7 bases; nucleotides outside the gene matches: 11. The CDR3 covers 15 residues. CDR1 and CDR2 from the germline V gene are DFQATT and SNEGSKA (reference sequence). CDR3 sequence: CSAPPGGDRGQPQHF. CDR3 DNA: TGCAGTGCTCCTCCAGGGGGGGACAGGGGCCAGCCCCAGCATTTT.

The chain uses TRBV7-3 and TRBJ1-6; perhaps TRBD1 as D (6 bases). Germline V lookup: CDR1 SGHTA, CDR2 FQGTGA. The CDR3 consists of 14 residues. V was shortened by 6 bases and J by 8 bases, with 14 bases between the two germline ends. CDR3 sequence: CASSSVGGYSPLHF. For the CDR3, the DNA is TGTGCCAGCAGTTCAGTGGGGGGCTATTCACCCCTCCACTTT.

Turning to this clonotype: A much larger clone differs from this one at a single base, so this may be a read error. The chain combines TRBV6-5 with TRBJ2-7, with D perhaps matching TRBD1 or TRBD2 (5 bases each). Trimming removed 6 bases from V and 2 bases from J, with 11 bases in between. The CDR3 length is 13 residues. Per germline, CDR1 MNHEY and CDR2 SVGAGI. CDR3 nucleotide sequence: TGTGCCAGCAGCGGGACGGAGACCTACGAGCAGTACTTC. This encodes CASSGTETYEQYF.

This CDR3 reads CASHRGAYSNQPQHF. Here the CDR3 DNA reads TGTGCCTCTCACAGGGGCGCTTATAGCAATCAGCCCCAGCATTTT. This rearrangement joins TRBV12-3 or TRBV12-4 to TRBJ1-5, with 7 positions matching TRBD1. The CDR3 totals 15 residues. V lost 11 bases to trimming and J lost 0 bases; unmatched junction nucleotides: 10.